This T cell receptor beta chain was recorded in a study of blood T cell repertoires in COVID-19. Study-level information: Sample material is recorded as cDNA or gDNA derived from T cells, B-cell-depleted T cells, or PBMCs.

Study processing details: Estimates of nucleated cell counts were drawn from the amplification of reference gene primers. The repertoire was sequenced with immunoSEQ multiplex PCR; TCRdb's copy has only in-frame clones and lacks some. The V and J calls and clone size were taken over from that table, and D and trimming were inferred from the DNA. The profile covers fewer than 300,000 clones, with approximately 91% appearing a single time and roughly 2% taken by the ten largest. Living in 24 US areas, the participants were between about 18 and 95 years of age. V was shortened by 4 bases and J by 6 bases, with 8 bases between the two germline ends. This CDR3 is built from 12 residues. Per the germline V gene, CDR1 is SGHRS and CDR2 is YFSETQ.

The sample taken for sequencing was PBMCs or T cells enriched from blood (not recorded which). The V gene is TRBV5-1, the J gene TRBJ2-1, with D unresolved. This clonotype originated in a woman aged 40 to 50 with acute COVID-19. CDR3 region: CASSVTSNEQFF. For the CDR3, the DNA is TGCGCCAGCAGCGTGACTTCCAATGAGCAGTTCTTC.